This record concerns one TCR beta chain sequence. The antigen remains undetermined. This record belongs to a study of T cell responses to AZD1222 COVID-19 vaccine. Study results and caveats: Donor demographics were predominantly white British with a female majority; clonal diversity may be underestimated. Dominant at 160-218 and 743-854, vaccine-associated CD4 TCRs also spanned spike.

Libraries were prepared by immunoSEQ multiplex PCR; TCRdb keeps only in-frame clonotypes and omits some of them. The sample contains over 100,000 clones, about nine tenths of which appear only once. The sequence derives from an adult in good health. Sample: peripheral blood, taken on day 0 of AZD1222 vaccination.

The CDR3 here is CASSVLQGAGEAFF. The CDR3 DNA is TGTGCCAGCAGCGTACTACAGGGGGCTGGGGAAGCTTTCTTT. The chain recombines TRBV9 with TRBJ1-1; 9 positions agree with TRBD1. V gave up 1 base and J gave up 8 bases; unmatched junction bases: 6. The CDR3 is made up of 14 amino acids. Germline V lookup: CDR1 SGDLS, CDR2 YYNGEE.